This passage covers 5 T cell receptor beta chains from one sample sequenced in a study of blood T cell repertoires in COVID-19. Profiling relied on immunoSEQ multiplex PCR, and the TCRdb table lists in-frame clones only, not all of them. This sample has about 140,000 clones, with around three quarters found just once. Sequencing was done on a sample of peripheral blood. The receptor set was obtained from a man aged 50 to 59 with acute or convalescent COVID-19.

The CDR3 sequence: CASHYTSNQPQHF. The CDR3 coding sequence is TGTGCCAGCCACTATACTAGCAATCAGCCCCAGCATTTT. V gene TRBV6-5 combines with J gene TRBJ1-5; D remains ambiguous. The germline V and J ends were trimmed by 8 bases and 0 bases, with 8 bases remaining between them. The germline V gene has CDR1 MNHEY and CDR2 SVGAGI. The CDR3 has 13 amino acids.

The rearrangement links TRBV7-9 to TRBJ1-1; D not certain. The CDR3 loop spans 15 amino acids. Germline loops: CDR1 SEHNR, CDR2 FQNEAQ (reference sequence). Trimming left V 1 base short and J 0 bases short, with 9 bases between. Written as DNA, the CDR3 is TGTGCCAGCAGCTTAGAAGGGAGAATGAACACTGAAGCTTTCTTT. This sequence encodes CASSLEGRMNTEAFF.

The chain links TRBV7-3 to TRBJ2-3; D may be TRBD1 (6 bases). The CDR3 covers 16 residues. The V gene's germline CDR1 is SGHTA and CDR2 FQGTGA. V was cut by 2 bases and J by 1 base, with 13 bases left in between. CDR3: CASSLSSGAGTDTQYF. As DNA, the CDR3 is TGTGCCAGCAGCTTATCTTCAGGGGCGGGCACAGATACGCAGTATTTT.

The V and J genes are TRBV6-5 and TRBJ2-1; 9 bases are a match to TRBD2. V lost 5 bases and J lost 16; bases outside the gene matches: 15. Germline V CDR1 and CDR2: MNHEY, SVGAGI. The CDR3 covers 14 residues. The CDR3 spells CASSQHVAGATSFF. The CDR3 DNA follows: TGTGCCAGCAGTCAACATGTAGCGGGGGCCACCTCCTTCTTC.

The CDR3: CASSSGTGGETQYF. CDR3 nucleotide sequence: TGCGCCAGCAGCTCCGGGACAGGGGGAGAGACCCAGTACTTC. The chain combines TRBV5-1 with TRBJ2-5; 11 nucleotides agree with TRBD1. The CDR3 extends over 14 amino acids. Germline V gene lookup returns CDR1 SGHRS and CDR2 YFSETQ. Trimming removed 3 bases from V and 4 bases from J; junction bases left unmatched: 2.